The clone carrying this T cell receptor beta chain was observed a handful of times. What it binds is unknown. The data were obtained in a study of identical twins. General study results and limits: Alpha sequences that were out-of-frame and twin-shared showed an excess of low generation probability. A lower insertion count was a feature of abundant cord blood beta clonotypes, with no such feature in memory repertoires. In zero-insertion analyses, partial confounding could arise from invariant MAIT and iNKT cells.

The germline V gene has CDR1 SQVTM and CDR2 ANQGSEA. The ends were cut back, 7 bases at V and 4 bases at J, with 13 bases in the middle. The CDR3 is made up of 12 amino acids. A universal primer site arose from template switching, and cDNA bore unique molecular identifiers. MiXCR, applied by TCRdb to the 5' RACE reads, yields one record per CDR3 protein. Of 1.5 million to 2 million distinct CDR3 sequences listed, about 31% are singletons. The clonotype originates from a newborn girl in good health. The sequencing input was cord blood. The genes are TRBV29-1 and TRBJ2-5; D is possibly TRBD1 or TRBD2 (5 bases each). CDR3 nucleotides: TGCAGCGGTAACCCGAGGGGAGAGACCCAGTACTTC. This encodes CSGNPRGETQYF.